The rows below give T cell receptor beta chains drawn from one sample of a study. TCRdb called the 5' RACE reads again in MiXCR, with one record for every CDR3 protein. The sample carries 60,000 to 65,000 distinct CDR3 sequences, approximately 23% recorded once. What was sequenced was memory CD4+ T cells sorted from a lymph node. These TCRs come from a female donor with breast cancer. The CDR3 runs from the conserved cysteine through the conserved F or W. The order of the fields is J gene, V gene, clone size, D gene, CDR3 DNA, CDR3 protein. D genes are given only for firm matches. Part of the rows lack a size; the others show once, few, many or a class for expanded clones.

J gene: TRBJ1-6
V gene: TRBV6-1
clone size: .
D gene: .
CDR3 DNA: TGTGCCAGCCATGCCCCAGGGGTTAATTCACCCCTCCACTTT
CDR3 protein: CASHAPGVNSPLHF

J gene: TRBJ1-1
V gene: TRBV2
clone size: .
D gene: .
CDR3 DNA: TGTGCCAGCACCCCGGGGGGTATGAACACTGAAGCTTTCTTT
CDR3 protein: CASTPGGMNTEAFF

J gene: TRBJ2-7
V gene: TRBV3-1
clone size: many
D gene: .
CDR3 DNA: TGTGCCAGCAGCCAATTTCTAAGGTCCTACGAGCAGTACTTC
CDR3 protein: CASSQFLRSYEQYF

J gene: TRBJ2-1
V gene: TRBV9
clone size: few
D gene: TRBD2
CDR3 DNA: TGTGCCAGCAGCGTTTGGGACGCCCGGGGGGTCAATGAGCAGTTCTTC
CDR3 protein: CASSVWDARGVNEQFF

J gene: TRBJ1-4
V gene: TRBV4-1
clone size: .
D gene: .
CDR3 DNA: TGCGCCAGCAGCCAAGAGGGCGGCGATTTAGAAAAACTGTTTTTT
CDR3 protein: CASSQEGGDLEKLFF

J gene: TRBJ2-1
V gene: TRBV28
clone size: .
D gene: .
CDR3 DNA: TGTGCCAGCCGCCGCCAGCGTTTTGAGCAGTCCTTC
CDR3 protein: CASRRQRFEQSF

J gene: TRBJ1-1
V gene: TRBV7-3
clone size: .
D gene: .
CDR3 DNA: TGTGCCAGCACCCAAAACCAAGGGGACACTGAAGCTTTCTTT
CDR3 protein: CASTQNQGDTEAFF

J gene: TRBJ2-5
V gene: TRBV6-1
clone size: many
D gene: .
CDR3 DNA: TGTGCCAGCTCCCGGGACGGACAAGAGACCCAGTACTTC
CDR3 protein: CASSRDGQETQYF

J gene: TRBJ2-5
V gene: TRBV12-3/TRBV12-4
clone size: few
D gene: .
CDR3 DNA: TGTGCCAGCAGTTTAGCGCTTCGGGGACCAGAGACCCAGTACTTC
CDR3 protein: CASSLALRGPETQYF

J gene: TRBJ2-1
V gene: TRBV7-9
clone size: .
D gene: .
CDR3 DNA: TGTGCCAGCAGCCTAGATCTTGATGCGCAGTTCTTC
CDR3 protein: CASSLDLDAQFF

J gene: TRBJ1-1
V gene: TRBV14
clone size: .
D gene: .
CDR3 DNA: TGTGCCAGCAGCCCCACAGGGTTTCTGCACACTGAAGCTTGCTTT
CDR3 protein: CASSPTGFLHTEACF

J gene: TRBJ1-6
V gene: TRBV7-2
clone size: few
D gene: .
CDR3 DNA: TGTGCCAGCAGCCGAGGGGATGCGAATTCACCCCTCCACTTT
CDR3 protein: CASSRGDANSPLHF

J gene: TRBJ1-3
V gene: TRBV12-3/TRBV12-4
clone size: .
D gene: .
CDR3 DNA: TGTGCCAGCAGTTACAACTCTGGAAACACCATATATTTT
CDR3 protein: CASSYNSGNTIYF

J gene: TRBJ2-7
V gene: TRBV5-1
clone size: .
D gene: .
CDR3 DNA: TGCGCCAGCAGCTACGGGCAGGGAGTCTACGAGCAGTACTTC
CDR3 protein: CASSYGQGVYEQYF

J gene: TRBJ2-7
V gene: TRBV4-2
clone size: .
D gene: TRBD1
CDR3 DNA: TGTGCCAGCAGCCAGAGACAGGGGGAGGAAGAGCAGTACTTC
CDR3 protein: CASSQRQGEEEQYF

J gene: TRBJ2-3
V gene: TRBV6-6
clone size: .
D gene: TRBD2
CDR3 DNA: TGTGCCACCAAGACCGGGACTAGAGGGACAGATACGCAGTATTTT
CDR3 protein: CATKTGTRGTDTQYF

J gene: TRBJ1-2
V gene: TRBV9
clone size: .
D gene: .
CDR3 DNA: TGTGCCAGCAGCGTCGACCCGGGCTCTAACTATGGCTACACCTTC
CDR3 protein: CASSVDPGSNYGYTF

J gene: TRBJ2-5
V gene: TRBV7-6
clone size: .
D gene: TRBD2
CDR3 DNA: TGTGCCAGCAGCTCCGGACTAGCCCAGGAGACCCAGTACTTC
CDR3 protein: CASSSGLAQETQYF

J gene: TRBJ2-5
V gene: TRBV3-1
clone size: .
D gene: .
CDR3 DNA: TGTGCCAGCAGCCAAGAAGAGACCCAGTACTTC
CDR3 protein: CASSQEETQYF

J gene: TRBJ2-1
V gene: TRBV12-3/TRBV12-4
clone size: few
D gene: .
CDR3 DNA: TGTGCCAGCAGCCGGGACTCACGCGTGAATGAGCAGTTCTTC
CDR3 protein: CASSRDSRVNEQFF

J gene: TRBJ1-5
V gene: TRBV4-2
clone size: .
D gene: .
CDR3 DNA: TGTGCCAGCAGCCATCTAGGGGAGAATCAGCCCCAGCATTTT
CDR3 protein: CASSHLGENQPQHF

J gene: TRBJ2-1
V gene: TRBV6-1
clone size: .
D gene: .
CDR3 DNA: TGTGCCAGCTGTATGGAGAGCTCCTACAATGAGCAGTTCTTC
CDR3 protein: CASCMESSYNEQFF

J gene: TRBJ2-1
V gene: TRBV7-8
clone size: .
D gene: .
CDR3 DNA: TGTGCCAGCGCTTCCGGCTCCTACAATGAGCAGTTCTTC
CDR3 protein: CASASGSYNEQFF

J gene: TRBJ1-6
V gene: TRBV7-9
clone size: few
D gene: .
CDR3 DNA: TGTGCCAGCAGCTCGGACGGGGGACGATCACCCCTCCACTTT
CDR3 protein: CASSSDGGRSPLHF

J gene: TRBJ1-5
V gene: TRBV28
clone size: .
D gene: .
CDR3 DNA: TGTGCCAGCAGTTTAAGGGCAAGCAATCAGCCCCAGCATTTT
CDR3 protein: CASSLRASNQPQHF

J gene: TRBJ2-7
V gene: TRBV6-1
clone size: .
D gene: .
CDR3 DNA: TGTGCCACACTGAGGAAGGTCTACGAGCAGTACTTC
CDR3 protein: CATLRKVYEQYF

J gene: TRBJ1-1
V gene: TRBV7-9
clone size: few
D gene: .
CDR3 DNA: TGTGCCAGCATTCAATTCGAAGGGCGCATGAACACTGAAGCTTTCTTT
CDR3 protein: CASIQFEGRMNTEAFF

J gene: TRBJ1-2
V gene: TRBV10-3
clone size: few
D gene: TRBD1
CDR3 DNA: TGTGCCATCAAGGACACCGGGACAGCCAATGGCTACACCTTC
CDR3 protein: CAIKDTGTANGYTF

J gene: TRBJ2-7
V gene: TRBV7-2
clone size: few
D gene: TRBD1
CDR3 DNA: TGTGCCAGCAGCGCGGGACAGGGATGGGAGTACGAGCAGTACTTC
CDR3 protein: CASSAGQGWEYEQYF

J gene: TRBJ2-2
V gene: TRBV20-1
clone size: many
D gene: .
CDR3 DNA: TGCAGTCACGCGGAGACGAACACCGGGGAGCTGTTTTTT
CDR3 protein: CSHAETNTGELFF

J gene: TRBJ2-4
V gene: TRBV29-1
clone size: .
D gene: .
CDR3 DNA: TGCAGCGTTGGGCAAAACATTCAGTACTTC
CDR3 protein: CSVGQNIQYF

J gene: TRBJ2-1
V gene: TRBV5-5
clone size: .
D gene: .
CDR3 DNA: TGTGCCAGCAGCTTTTTCTGGGAGGATGAGCAGTTCTTC
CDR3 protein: CASSFFWEDEQFF

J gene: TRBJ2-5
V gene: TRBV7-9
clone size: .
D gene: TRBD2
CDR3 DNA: TGTGCCAGCAGCACGCGGACTAGTCGGGACCCTAATCAGCCTCAGACCCAGTACTTC
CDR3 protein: CASSTRTSRDPNQPQTQYF

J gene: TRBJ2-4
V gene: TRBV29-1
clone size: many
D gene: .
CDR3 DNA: TGCAGCGTCGTGAATCCAGGGGCCAAAAACATTCAGTACTTC
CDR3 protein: CSVVNPGAKNIQYF

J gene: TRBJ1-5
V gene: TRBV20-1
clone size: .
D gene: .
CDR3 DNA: TGCAGTGCCCCCTATGGAAGCAATCAGCCCCAGCATTTT
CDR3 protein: CSAPYGSNQPQHF

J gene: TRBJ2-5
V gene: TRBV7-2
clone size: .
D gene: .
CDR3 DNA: TGTGCCAGCAGCTCGACTAGAAGAGTCGGAGAGACCCAGTACTTC
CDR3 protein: CASSSTRRVGETQYF

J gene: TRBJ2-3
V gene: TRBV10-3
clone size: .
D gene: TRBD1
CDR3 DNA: TGTGCCATCAGAACGACAGGGGCGACAGATACGCAGTATTTT
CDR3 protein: CAIRTTGATDTQYF

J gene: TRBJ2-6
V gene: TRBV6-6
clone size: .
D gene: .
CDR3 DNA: TGTGCCAGCAGTTACCCCCAGTTCTCTGGGGCCAACGTCCTGACTTTC
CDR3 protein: CASSYPQFSGANVLTF

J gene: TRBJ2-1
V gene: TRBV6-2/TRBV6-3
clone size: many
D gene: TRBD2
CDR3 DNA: TGTGCCAGCAGGGAAGCGGGGCCTGGGGGGAATGAGCAGTTCTTC
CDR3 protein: CASREAGPGGNEQFF

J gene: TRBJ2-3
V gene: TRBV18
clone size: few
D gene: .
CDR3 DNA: TGTGCCAGCTCACCCCTAAGGGCAGATACGCAGTATTTT
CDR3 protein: CASSPLRADTQYF

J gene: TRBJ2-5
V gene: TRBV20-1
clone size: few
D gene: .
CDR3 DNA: TGCAGTGCTACCCCCGGAGGATCTCTAGAGACCCAGTACTTC
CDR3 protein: CSATPGGSLETQYF

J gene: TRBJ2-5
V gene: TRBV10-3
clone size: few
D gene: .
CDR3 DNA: TGTGCCATCAGTGAAGGGGGGCCGTCTGAGACCCAGTACTTC
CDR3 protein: CAISEGGPSETQYF

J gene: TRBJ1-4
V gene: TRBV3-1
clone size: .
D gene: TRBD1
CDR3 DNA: TGTGCCAGCAGCTACAGGGGGCCAAATGAAAAACCGTTTTTT
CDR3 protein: CASSYRGPNEKPFF

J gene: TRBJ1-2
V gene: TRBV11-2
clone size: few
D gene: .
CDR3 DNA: TGTGCCAGCAGCCTAACGGGACACCGAAACTATGGCTACACCTTC
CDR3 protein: CASSLTGHRNYGYTF

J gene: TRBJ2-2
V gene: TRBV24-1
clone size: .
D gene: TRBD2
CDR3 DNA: TGTGCCACCAGTGTCTCTAGCGGGAGAAACACCGGGGAGCTGTTTTTT
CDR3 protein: CATSVSSGRNTGELFF

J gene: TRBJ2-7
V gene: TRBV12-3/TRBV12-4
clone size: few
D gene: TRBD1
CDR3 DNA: TGTGCCAGCAACAGACTTGGACAGGACGAGCAGTACTTC
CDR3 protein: CASNRLGQDEQYF

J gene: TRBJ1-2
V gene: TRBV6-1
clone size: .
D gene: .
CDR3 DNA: TGTGCCAGCAGTGCGGACAGAAGAAACTATGGCTACACCTTC
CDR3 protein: CASSADRRNYGYTF

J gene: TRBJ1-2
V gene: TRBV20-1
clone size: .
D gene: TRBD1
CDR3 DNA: TGCAGTGCTGACAGGGCGGGGTATGGCTACACCTTC
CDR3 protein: CSADRAGYGYTF

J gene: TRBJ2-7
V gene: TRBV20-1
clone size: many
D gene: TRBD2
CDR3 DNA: TGCAGTGCCGCAAGCGGGAGTCGATGGGAGCAGTACTTC
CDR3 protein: CSAASGSRWEQYF

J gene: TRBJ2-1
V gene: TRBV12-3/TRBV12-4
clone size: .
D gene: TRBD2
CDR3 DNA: TGTGCCAGCAGTTGGGGGCTAGCGGGAGGTCCTGAGCAGTTCTTC
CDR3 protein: CASSWGLAGGPEQFF

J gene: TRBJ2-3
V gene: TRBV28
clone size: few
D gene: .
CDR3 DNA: TGTGCCAGCAGTTTATTTCGGGCAGATACGCAGTATTTT
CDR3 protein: CASSLFRADTQYF

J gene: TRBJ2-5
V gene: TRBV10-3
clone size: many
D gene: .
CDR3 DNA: TGTGCCATCGCGGGGACGCGCCAAGAGACCCAGTACTTC
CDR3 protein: CAIAGTRQETQYF

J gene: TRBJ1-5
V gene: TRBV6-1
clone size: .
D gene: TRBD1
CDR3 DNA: TGTGCCAGCACCCGAATGGGACAGGGAAATAAGCCCCAGCATTTT
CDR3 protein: CASTRMGQGNKPQHF

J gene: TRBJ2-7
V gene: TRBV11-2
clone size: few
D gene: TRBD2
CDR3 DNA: TGTGCCAGCAGCTTACTCCCAGCGGGATCCCTTCGAGAGCAGTACTTC
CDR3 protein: CASSLLPAGSLREQYF

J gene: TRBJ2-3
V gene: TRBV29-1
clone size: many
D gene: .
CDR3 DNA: TGCAGCGTTGTACCCACAGATACGCAGTATTTT
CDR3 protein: CSVVPTDTQYF

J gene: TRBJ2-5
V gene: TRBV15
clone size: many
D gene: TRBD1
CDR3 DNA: TGTGCCACCAGCAGAGATTTGGGGACAGGGGTGGACCAAGAGACCCAGTACTTC
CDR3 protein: CATSRDLGTGVDQETQYF

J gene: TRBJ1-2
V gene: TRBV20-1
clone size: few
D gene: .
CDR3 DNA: TGCAGTGCGCATCAGGGAGCAGCCTATGGCTACACCTTC
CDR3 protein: CSAHQGAAYGYTF

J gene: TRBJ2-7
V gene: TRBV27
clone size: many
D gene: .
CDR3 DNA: TGTGCCAGCAGTCCAGACAAGACAGTTCGCTACGAGCAGTACTTC
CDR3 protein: CASSPDKTVRYEQYF

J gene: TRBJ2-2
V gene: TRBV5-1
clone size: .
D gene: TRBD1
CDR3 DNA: TGCGCCAGCAGCCCCGACAGGGTACTCGCCGGGGAGCTGTTTTTT
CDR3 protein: CASSPDRVLAGELFF